A selection of T cell receptor beta chains follows, all from one sample in a study of blood T cells in healthy people across ages. TCRdb reanalysed the 5' RACE reads using MiXCR and keeps one entry per CDR3 protein. The table has 750,000 to 850,000 distinct CDR3 sequences, 20% to 25% seen once. These data also featured in a second study, about T cells of mothers and their children.

Sequenced sample: blood. These receptors all come from a boy between 10 and 17 years old in good health. The CDR3 runs from the conserved cysteine through the conserved F or W. The D gene is left open where the match is weak. Rows give clone size only sometimes, using once, few, many, or a class for an expanded clone.

abundance | d_gene | j_gene | v_gene | CDR3nt | CDR3aa
. | TRBD2 | TRBJ2-1 | TRBV27 | TGTGCCAGTAAACCTCGCGGGCTAGCGGGGGGTTACAATGAGCAGTTCTTC | CASKPRGLAGGYNEQFF
. | . | TRBJ2-2 | TRBV7-8 | TGTGCCAGCAGCTTAGCGTATGGGGCCGGGGAGCTGTTTTTT | CASSLAYGAGELFF
many | . | TRBJ2-1 | TRBV2 | TGTGCCAGCAAGAGGATAAACAATGAGCAGTTCTTC | CASKRINNEQFF
many | . | TRBJ2-1 | TRBV4-2 | TGTGCCAGCAGCCTCGAGTTGCGGGATAATGAGCAGTTCTTC | CASSLELRDNEQFF
. | TRBD2 | TRBJ2-5 | TRBV2 | TGTGCCAGCAGCTTCATAACTAGCGGGAGGGAGACCCAGTACTTC | CASSFITSGRETQYF
. | . | TRBJ2-3 | TRBV5-6 | TGTGCCAGCAGCTTGGTGCTTCTCACAGATACGCAGTATTTT | CASSLVLLTDTQYF
. | TRBD1 | TRBJ2-4 | TRBV2 | TGTGCCAGCTCCGGGACAGGGCCAGCCAAAAACATTCAGTACTTC | CASSGTGPAKNIQYF
. | TRBD2 | TRBJ2-1 | TRBV2 | TGTGCCAGCAGGACTAGCGGGTCCCCACTGCAGTTCTTC | CASRTSGSPLQFF
few | TRBD1 | TRBJ1-1 | TRBV29-1 | TGCAGCTACGTTTGGGGACAGGGGTCTGAAGCTTTCTTT | CSYVWGQGSEAFF
. | . | TRBJ1-6 | TRBV21-1 | TGTGCCAGCAGCAAAGTCTGGGCAGCAAAAGATTCACCCCTCCACTTT | CASSKVWAAKDSPLHF
few | . | TRBJ2-7 | TRBV29-1 | TGCAGCGTTTATTTGAAGGGGACCTACGAGCAGTACTTC | CSVYLKGTYEQYF
. | . | TRBJ2-1 | TRBV6-1 | TGTGCCAGCAGTGACGGTGTGAATGAGCAGTTCTTC | CASSDGVNEQFF
. | . | TRBJ2-7 | TRBV11-2 | TGTGCCAGCAGCTTTGGCGTGTGGGAGCAGTACTTC | CASSFGVWEQYF
. | . | TRBJ2-5 | TRBV6-5 | TGTGCCAGCAGCCTAGGGGGGGGATACGAGACCCAGTACTTC | CASSLGGGYETQYF
few | . | TRBJ2-5 | TRBV29-1 | TGCAGCGTTGAAGGGGGGGACAGCCAAGAGACCCAGTACTTC | CSVEGGDSQETQYF
. | TRBD1 | TRBJ2-5 | TRBV10-3 | TGTGCCATCAGTAAAGCCGGGACAGGGAATGAGCAGTACTTC | CAISKAGTGNEQYF
. | TRBD2 | TRBJ2-7 | TRBV11-1 | TGTGCCAGCAGCTTAGATTCCGTTCGGCGGGGGGGCTTCTACGAGCAGTACTTC | CASSLDSVRRGGFYEQYF
few | TRBD2 | TRBJ2-7 | TRBV6-6 | TGTGCCAGCAGTTACGGTCTAGCGGAGTACGAGCAGTACTTC | CASSYGLAEYEQYF
few | TRBD2 | TRBJ2-1 | TRBV27 | TGTGCCAGCAGTTTATCGGCTAGCGGGAGATTCCATGAGCAGTTCTTC | CASSLSASGRFHEQFF
. | TRBD2 | TRBJ2-5 | TRBV29-1 | TGCAGCGTTGCGGGGGGGGTGTACCAAGAGACCCAGTACTTC | CSVAGGVYQETQYF
few | TRBD1 | TRBJ2-5 | TRBV12-3/TRBV12-4 | TGTGCCAGCAGACGGACAGGGGGCTCAGAGACCCAGTACTTC | CASRRTGGSETQYF
. | . | TRBJ2-3 | TRBV29-1 | TGCAGCGTTTTGGGCACCTACGCCTCAGATACGCAGTATTTT | CSVLGTYASDTQYF